Below, one TCR beta chain is given with its context. Trimming shortened V by 1 base and J by 1 base, and 9 bases separated the two germline ends. Looked up from germline, CDR1 is LGHNA and CDR2 is YSLEER. This CDR3 comprises 15 residues. This specimen belongs to a study of blood T cell repertoires in COVID-19. Background on the study: The analysed material was cDNA or gDNA that came from T cells, B-cell-depleted T cells, or PBMCs.

TCRdb keeps only in-frame clones here, not all; method: immunoSEQ multiplex PCR. Of tens of thousands of clones listed, 65% to 85% are singletons. The receptor was derived from a human donor in a cohort sampled during active COVID-19. The chain has TRBV4-3 and TRBJ2-3; TRBD2 is a possible D gene (5 bases). Sequencing was performed on peripheral blood. The CDR3 DNA sequence: TGCGCCAGCAGCCAAGGTCTAGCTCGCACAGATACGCAGTATTTT. Translation gives CASSQGLARTDTQYF.